Listed below are T cell receptor beta chains from one sample, sequenced in a study of blood T cell repertoires in COVID-19. Clones were read by immunoSEQ multiplex PCR, and TCRdb kept only the in-frame ones, dropping some. The data hold 170,000 or so clones, with roughly 89% observed a single time. The specimen sequenced was peripheral blood. These receptors were taken from a woman between 65 and 79 years old with COVID-19, enrolled during active disease. Each CDR3 is given with its conserved first and last residue. A D gene is named only where the DNA matches it firmly. Not every row has a clone size; where given, it reads once, few, many or a size class.

TRBJ1-2,NA,13,TRBV11-2,NA,TGTGCCAGCAGCTTAGGGGGGGAGGATGGCTACACCTTC,CASSLGGEDGYTF
TRBJ1-2,NA,14,TRBV5-1,TRBD1,TGCGCCAGCAGCCCTGGGACAGGAAACTATGGCTACACCTTC,CASSPGTGNYGYTF
TRBJ2-1,NA,17,TRBV7-8,NA,TGTGCCAGCAGCTCCCCCGTGGGGGGACGCTCCTACAATGAGCAGTTCTTC,CASSSPVGGRSYNEQFF
TRBJ1-2,NA,15,TRBV5-1,NA,TGCGCCAGCAGCCGATCGACAGGACCCAACTATGGCTACACCTTC,CASSRSTGPNYGYTF
TRBJ1-5,NA,15,TRBV7-2,NA,TGTGCCAGCAGCTTACGGCAGGGGCCCCATCAGCCCCAGCATTTT,CASSLRQGPHQPQHF
TRBJ1-6,NA,15,TRBV13,NA,TGTGCCAGCAGCTTAGCGCAGGGTAGTAATTCACCCCTCCACTTT,CASSLAQGSNSPLHF
TRBJ1-6,once,16,TRBV5-6,TRBD1,TGTGCCAGCAGCTTGGGAGGCTCAGGGGGTAATTCACCCCTCCACTTT,CASSLGGSGGNSPLHF
TRBJ2-3,NA,15,TRBV28,NA,TGTGCCAGCAGCCCCCGGACTTTGGTAGGAGATACGCAGTATTTT,CASSPRTLVGDTQYF
TRBJ2-4,NA,14,TRBV19,TRBD1,TGTGCCAGTAGTACAACAGGGGGTCGCAACATTCAGTACTTC,CASSTTGGRNIQYF
TRBJ2-4,NA,18,TRBV6-2/TRBV6-3,TRBD2,TGTGCCAGCAGTTACCATAGCGGGATGGGCTTTTACAAAAACATTCAGTACTTC,CASSYHSGMGFYKNIQYF
TRBJ1-2,NA,14,TRBV6-1,NA,TGTGCCAGCAGTGAAGCGCCGGGGGACTCTGGCTACACCTTC,CASSEAPGDSGYTF
TRBJ2-7,NA,15,TRBV19,TRBD1,TGTGCCAGTAGTATGGGACAGGCCAGCTCCTACGAGCAGTACTTC,CASSMGQASSYEQYF
TRBJ2-1,NA,15,TRBV4-3,NA,TGCGCCAGCAGCCAAGATTTCAGCGGCAACAATGAGCAGTTCTTC,CASSQDFSGNNEQFF
TRBJ1-2,NA,14,TRBV7-2,NA,TGTGCCAGCAGCTTAGGCGGTTACATCTATGGCTACACCTTC,CASSLGGYIYGYTF
TRBJ2-7,NA,14,TRBV3-1/TRBV3-2,TRBD2,TGTGCCAGCAGCGAGCACGGGGGGACCTACGAGCAGTACTTC,CASSEHGGTYEQYF
TRBJ2-2,NA,14,TRBV29-1,TRBD1,TGCAGCGTAAGACAGGGGGAGTCCACCGGGGAGCTGTTTTTT,CSVRQGESTGELFF
TRBJ2-5,NA,12,TRBV7-9,NA,TGTGCCAGCAGCTTACCCCCGGGGACCCAGTACTTC,CASSLPPGTQYF
TRBJ2-2,NA,17,TRBV6-2/TRBV6-3,TRBD1,TGTGCCAGCAGCAAGCCTAGGACAGGGACGAACACCGGGGAGCTGTTTTTT,CASSKPRTGTNTGELFF
TRBJ2-5,NA,17,TRBV27,TRBD2,TGTGCCAGCAGTTATCCTAGCGGGAGCGGGGGGGGGCAGACCCAGTACTTC,CASSYPSGSGGGQTQYF
TRBJ1-4,NA,17,TRBV30,TRBD1,TGTGCCTGGAGTTCGACAAGTGAGCGGACAGGGGGAACAGGGAAGATTTTT,CAWSSTSERTGGTGKIF
TRBJ2-7,NA,13,TRBV19,NA,TGTGCCAGTAGTATTAGTCGCTCCTACGAGCAGTACTTC,CASSISRSYEQYF
TRBJ2-3,NA,11,TRBV3-1/TRBV3-2,NA,TGTGCCAGCAGCTACACAGATACGCAGTATTTT,CASSYTDTQYF
TRBJ1-3,NA,15,TRBV10-1,TRBD1,TGCGCCAGCAGTCTTCGACAGGGAGCTGGAAACACCATATATTTT,CASSLRQGAGNTIYF
TRBJ2-7,NA,14,TRBV5-6,TRBD2,TGTGCCAGCAGTTTTACTAGCGGGAGCTACGAGCAGTACTTC,CASSFTSGSYEQYF
TRBJ2-1,NA,16,TRBV6-1,TRBD2,TGTGCCAGCAGTGAAGGCTCTAGCGGGAGGGCGGGTGAGCAGTTCTTC,CASSEGSSGRAGEQFF
TRBJ2-1,NA,16,TRBV9,TRBD2,TGTGCCAGCAGCGTAGTCGGGAGGAGCTCCTACAATGAGCAGTTCTTC,CASSVVGRSSYNEQFF
TRBJ2-7,NA,14,TRBV5-5,NA,TGTGCCAGCAGCTTGGCCTCAGGGATCTACGAGCAGTACTTC,CASSLASGIYEQYF
TRBJ1-3,NA,14,TRBV6-5,NA,TGTGCCTCCAGCAGGGGTCACTCTGGAAACACCATATATTTT,CASSRGHSGNTIYF
TRBJ1-2,NA,13,TRBV12-3/TRBV12-4,TRBD1,TGTGCCAGCAGTTCCGGGACAGTCTATGGCTACACCTTC,CASSSGTVYGYTF
TRBJ2-7,NA,13,TRBV24-1,NA,TGTGCCACCATTCCTAACGGGGCCTACGAGCAGTACTTC,CATIPNGAYEQYF
TRBJ1-1,NA,14,TRBV5-1,TRBD1,TGCGCCAGCAGCTCTGGGACAGGGAGCACTGAAGCTTTCTTT,CASSSGTGSTEAFF
TRBJ2-7,NA,15,TRBV5-1,TRBD2,TGCGCCAGCAGCTTGTTGTTAGCGGGGTCCTACGAGCAGTACTTC,CASSLLLAGSYEQYF
TRBJ2-7,NA,13,TRBV30,NA,TGTGCCTCCCAGGGTGGGGGCGGGTACGAGCAGTACTTC,CASQGGGGYEQYF
TRBJ1-5,NA,15,TRBV28,TRBD1,TGTGCCAGCAGCCGGGACAGCTGGGGCAATCAGCCCCAGCATTTT,CASSRDSWGNQPQHF
TRBJ1-1,once,13,TRBV25-1,NA,TGTGCCAGCAGTGAGGGGGCGTTCACTGAAGCTTTCTTT,CASSEGAFTEAFF
TRBJ1-4,NA,14,TRBV25-1,NA,TGTGCCAGCAGTGAGATTGCCAGGGATGAAAAACTGTTTTTT,CASSEIARDEKLFF
TRBJ2-1,NA,17,TRBV4-3,NA,TGCGCCAGCAGCCAAGCCGCGGGACTGGGCTCCTACAATGAGCAGTTCTTC,CASSQAAGLGSYNEQFF
TRBJ2-3,few,13,TRBV29-1,TRBD2,TGCAGCGCCGCGGGAGAGCTGCCAGATACGCAGTATTTT,CSAAGELPDTQYF
TRBJ2-1,NA,15,TRBV7-6,TRBD2,TGTGCCAGCAGCCCAACTAGCGGGAGCTACAATGAGCAGTTCTTC,CASSPTSGSYNEQFF
TRBJ2-1,NA,12,TRBV19,NA,TGTGCCAGTAGTCCTCCCGGGACTTCCCAGTTCTTC,CASSPPGTSQFF
TRBJ2-7,NA,16,TRBV30,TRBD2,TGTGCCTGGAGTGTACGTGGTCTAGCGGGAACGGGCGAGCAGTACTTC,CAWSVRGLAGTGEQYF
TRBJ2-5,NA,14,TRBV4-1,TRBD1,TGCGCCAGCAGACTAAAACAGGGGGCCGAGACCCAGTACTTC,CASRLKQGAETQYF